This record concerns one T cell receptor (beta chain) sequence. Its target is not known. The record originates from a study of OX40 agonist ivuxolimab in advanced cancers. TCRdb keeps only in-frame clones here, not all; method: immunoSEQ multiplex PCR. The sample carries some 150,000 clones, more than 85% recorded once. The study, taken as a whole, reports: The investigators did not determine what antigen specificity the expanded peripheral T cells had.

V was cut by 0 bases and J by 4 bases, with 15 bases left in between. This CDR3 contains 16 residues. The germline V gene has CDR1 LGHNA and CDR2 YSLEER. The chain links TRBV4-3 to TRBJ1-2; D may be TRBD1 (6 bases). Sequencing used CD4+ or CD8+ T cells sorted from blood, obtained in a trial of the OX40 agonist ivuxolimab. This receptor was identified in an adult with an advanced solid tumor such as melanoma, head and neck, liver or kidney cancer. This CDR3 is CASSQELTRGGYGYTF. The CDR3 coding sequence is TGCGCCAGCAGCCAAGAATTAACCAGGGGCGGCTATGGCTACACCTTC.